A single sample gave rise to the 30 T cell receptor beta chains below, sequenced in a study of blood T cell repertoires in COVID-19. Only in-frame clones appear in the TCRdb table, and some are missing; sequencing was by immunoSEQ multiplex PCR. The data contain about 150,000 clones, under 90% of them singletons. Sample: PBMCs or T cells enriched from blood (not recorded which). Receptor source: a middle-aged man who had recovered from COVID-19.

This chain joins TRBV9 and TRBJ1-1; the D is unclear. V was shortened by 1 base and J by 0 bases, with 7 bases between the two germline ends. The CDR3 length is 14 residues. Germline V CDR1 and CDR2: SGDLS, YYNGEE. CDR3: CASSVTPMNTEAFF. The CDR3 DNA reads as TGTGCCAGCAGCGTAACACCCATGAACACTGAAGCTTTCTTT. Full variable domain (outside the CDR3, taken from reference TRBV9 and TRBJ1-1): DSGVTQTPKHLITATGQRVTLRCSPRSGDLSVYWYQQSLDQGLQFLIQYYNGEERAKGNILERFSAQQFPDLHSELNLSSLELGDSALYFCASSVTPMNTEAFFGQGTRLTVV.

CDR3 in DNA: TGTGCCAGCAGCTTGGCCAACCCATGGACTAGCGGGGTACAAGAGACCCAGTACTTC. Translated, it gives CASSLANPWTSGVQETQYF. The genes are TRBV5-4 and TRBJ2-5; 12 bases map to TRBD2. After removal of 0 bases from V and 2 bases from J, the junction contained 11 bases not matched to a gene. CDR3 length: 19 residues. Germline CDR1 and CDR2: SGHNT and YYREEE (reference sequence).

The chain employs TRBV4-2 and TRBJ2-5; no definite D call. The CDR3 runs to 15 residues. The germline gives CDR1 LGHNA, CDR2 YNFKEQ. V was clipped by 1 base and J by 2 bases, with 11 bases between them. This CDR3 reads CASSQVKTEQETQYF. The DNA of the CDR3 is TGTGCCAGCAGCCAAGTCAAAACAGAACAAGAGACCCAGTACTTC.

J is TRBJ2-6 and V is TRBV7-6; D perhaps matches TRBD1 (5 bases). Trimming shortened V by 1 base and J by 2 bases, and 18 bases separated the two germline ends. This CDR3 is 19 amino acids long. From germline, CDR1 is SGHVS and CDR2 FNYEAQ. This CDR3 reads CASSLVAVGPGTGANVLTF. In DNA, the CDR3 is TGTGCCAGCAGCTTAGTCGCGGTGGGTCCAGGGACTGGGGCCAACGTCCTGACTTTC. Complete variable domain (other parts from reference TRBV7-6 and TRBJ2-6): GAGVSQSPRYKVTKRGQDVALRCDPISGHVSLYWYRQALGQGPEFLTYFNYEAQQDKSGLPNDRFSAERPEGSISTLTIQRTEQRDSAMYRCASSLVAVGPGTGANVLTFGAGSRLTVL.

The CDR3 coding sequence is TGTGCCTGGAATAGCAACATGGATCAGCCCCAGCATTTT. Amino acids: CAWNSNMDQPQHF. This chain uses TRBV30 with TRBJ1-5; D gene unclear. The CDR3 is 13 amino acids. The V and J ends lost 4 bases and 5 bases respectively, with 12 bases between them. CDR1 is GTSNPN, CDR2 SVGIG, per germline (reference sequence).

This chain joins TRBV14 and TRBJ2-5, with 8 bases fitting TRBD2. Germline V gene lookup returns CDR1 SGHDN and CDR2 FVKESK. V trimming: 4 bases; J trimming: 5 bases; junction bases outside the gene matches: 6. The CDR3 runs to 14 residues. The CDR3 nucleotides are TGTGCCAGCAGCCTCCGGGGGGGACGGGAGACCCAGTACTTC. Amino acids: CASSLRGGRETQYF. The variable domain in full, completed from reference TRBV14 and TRBJ2-5, reads EAGVTQFPSHSVIEKGQTVTLRCDPISGHDNLYWYRRVMGKEIKFLLHFVKESKQDESGMPNNRFLAERTGGTYSTLKVQPAELEDSGVYFCASSLRGGRETQYFGPGTRLLVL.

The rearrangement joins TRBV4-1 to TRBJ1-6; tentative D call: TRBD1 (5 bases). V shed 0 bases and J shed 0 bases, with 15 bases lying between them. Germline V gene sequence: CDR1 MGHRA, CDR2 YSYEKL. The CDR3 is 19 residues long. The DNA of the CDR3 is TGCGCCAGCAGCCAAGAGGCCCCGGGACTGAGCTCCTATAATTCACCCCTCCACTTT. Protein sequence: CASSQEAPGLSSYNSPLHF.

The CDR3 nucleotides read TGTGCCAGCAGCCCCGCGGGAGCGGGGGAGACCTACAATGAGCAGTTCTTC. It codes for CASSPAGAGETYNEQFF. This chain joins TRBV9 and TRBJ2-1; the match to TRBD2 covers 8 bases. V gave up 4 bases and J gave up 2 bases; unmatched junction bases: 11. Germline values: CDR1 SGDLS, CDR2 YYNGEE. This CDR3 is built from 17 residues.

V usage is TRBV4-3 and J usage is TRBJ2-1; 8 positions agree with TRBD1. This CDR3 has 16 residues. After removal of 0 bases from V and 7 bases from J, the junction contained 8 bases not matched to a gene. The germline CDR1 and CDR2 sequences are LGHNA and YSLEER. The CDR3 spells CASSQDSGTGGNEQFF. In DNA, the CDR3 is TGCGCCAGCAGCCAAGACTCCGGGACAGGCGGTAATGAGCAGTTCTTC.

V gene TRBV6-5 combines with J gene TRBJ2-2; D might be TRBD2 (5 bases). Deletions cut 10 bases from V and 7 bases from J, with 16 bases between. The CDR3 runs 13 residues. Per germline, CDR1 MNHEY and CDR2 SVGAGI. The chain's CDR3 is CAIRPLEGGELFF. CDR3 bases: TGTGCCATTAGGCCATTAGAGGGCGGGGAGCTGTTTTTT.

This chain links TRBV19 with TRBJ1-2; maybe TRBD1 (5 bases). V was shortened by 1 base and J by 7 bases, with 22 bases between the two germline ends. Germline V gene sequence: CDR1 LNHDA, CDR2 SQIVND (reference sequence). CDR3 length equals 17 residues. The CDR3 DNA reads as TGTGCCAGTAGTATAGTGGGTAGTGGGGCAGGCGTAGGTGGCTACACCTTC. Translation gives CASSIVGSGAGVGGYTF. Full variable domain (remainder filled in from reference TRBV19 and TRBJ1-2): DGGITQSPKYLFRKEGQNVTLSCEQNLNHDAMYWYRQDPGQGLRLIYYSQIVNDFQKGDIAEGYSVSREKKESFPLTVTSAQKNPTAFYLCASSIVGSGAGVGGYTFGSGTRLTVV.

V and J are TRBV2 and TRBJ1-5; no reliable D call. Trimming left V 7 bases short and J 1 base short, with 11 bases between. The CDR3 covers 14 residues. The V gene's germline CDR1 is SNHLY and CDR2 FYNNEI. CDR3 sequence reads: CASTRAMSNQPQHF. The CDR3 DNA reads as TGTGCCAGCACGAGGGCTATGAGCAATCAGCCCCAGCATTTT.

This CDR3 reads CASRGGQGNNSPLHF. DNA of the CDR3: TGTGCCAGCAGGGGCGGACAGGGGAATAATTCACCCCTCCACTTT. The gene calls are TRBV6-5 and TRBJ1-6; the match to TRBD1 covers 9 bases. The CDR3 extends over 15 amino acids. The trim removed 6 bases at V and 5 bases at J, leaving 5 bases unmatched. CDR1 MNHEY and CDR2 SVGAGI come from the germline V gene.

This clone was detected only once. The chain couples TRBV7-9 to TRBJ1-1, with D unclear. CDR1 is SEHNR, CDR2 FQNEAQ, per germline (reference sequence). V was shortened by 5 bases and J by 7 bases, with 17 bases between the two germline ends. CDR3 size: 14 residues. The CDR3 region is CASSPGLPSLEAFF. CDR3 DNA sequence: TGTGCCAGCAGCCCCGGACTGCCCAGCCTTGAAGCTTTCTTT.

As regards this clone: One junction end does not reproduce the germline sequence, and a read error may be involved. The chain recombines TRBV9 with TRBJ2-7; no firm D call. The CDR3 is made up of 14 amino acids. Germline V CDR1 and CDR2: SGDLS, YYNGEE. CDR3 region: CASSVEFLSSEQYF. The CDR3, as DNA: TGTGCCAGCAGCGTGGAGTTCCTATCCTCCGAGCAGTACTTC. Drawing the rest from reference TRBV9 and TRBJ2-7, the complete variable domain is DSGVTQTPKHLITATGQRVTLRCSPRSGDLSVYWYQQSLDQGLQFLIQYYNGEERAKGNILERFSAQQFPDLHSELNLSSLELGDSALYFCASSVEFLSSEQYFGPGTRLTVT.

The rearrangement links TRBV6-2 or TRBV6-3 to TRBJ2-7; no definite D call. Germline-derived CDR1 and CDR2 are MNHEY and SVGEGT. V lost 4 bases and J 2 bases, leaving 3 bases between the germline ends. This CDR3 has 11 amino acids. CDR3 sequence reads: CASSSPYEQYF. For the CDR3, the DNA is TGTGCCAGCAGTTCTCCCTACGAGCAGTACTTC.

Turning to this clone: A junction boundary mismatches the germline segment, possibly from a read error. The chain recombines TRBV7-7 with TRBJ2-5; 8 bases fit TRBD1. The germline V gene encodes CDR1 SSHAT and CDR2 FNYEAQ (reference sequence). There are 15 residues in the CDR3. The DNA of the CDR3 is TGTGCTAGCAGTTCGAACAGGGGGAAGCAAGAGACCCAGTACTTC. Translated: CASSSNRGKQETQYF.

The genes are TRBV6-5 and TRBJ1-6; TRBD1 matches 7 bases. The ends lost 2 bases at V and 9 bases at J; junction bases unmatched: 7. The CDR3 has 15 residues. Germline CDR1 and CDR2: MNHEY and SVGAGI. The CDR3 DNA reads TGTGCCAGCAGTTACGACGACAGGGTCGGTTCACCCCTCCACTTT. It specifies CASSYDDRVGSPLHF.

The J gene is TRBJ1-4, the V gene TRBV7-2; 8 bases line up with TRBD1. CDR1 SGHTA and CDR2 FQGNSA come from the germline V gene. This CDR3 comprises 14 residues. The V and J ends lost 1 base and 8 bases, in that order; junction bases with no gene match: 3. The CDR3 region is CASSLGRTGEKLFF. The CDR3 DNA is TGTGCCAGCAGCTTAGGGCGGACAGGGGAAAAACTGTTTTTT.

The chain couples TRBV11-3 to TRBJ1-4; D remains unclear. The CDR3 covers 14 residues. Trimming removed 1 base from V and 4 bases from J, with 7 bases in between. The germline V gene encodes CDR1 SGHNT and CDR2 YENEEA. This CDR3 is CASSLGSSNEKLFF. CDR3 DNA sequence: TGTGCCAGCAGCTTAGGGAGTAGTAATGAAAAACTGTTTTTT.

This clone is medium-sized within its sample. This chain links TRBV5-5 with TRBJ2-7, with TRBD1 matching over 7 bases. Germline V lookup: CDR1 SGHKS, CDR2 YYEKEE (reference sequence). Unmatched junction bases numbered 7, after V lost 1 base and J lost 3 bases. The CDR3 extends over 15 amino acids. The DNA for the CDR3 is TGTGCCAGCAGCTTGCAGGGGGTGGAGGACTACGAGCAGTACTTC. It yields the protein CASSLQGVEDYEQYF.

In this sample, this clone turned up a few times. The chain employs TRBV7-9 and TRBJ1-2, with 8 bases fitting TRBD1. CDR1 SEHNR and CDR2 FQNEAQ come from the germline V gene (reference sequence). This CDR3 is 16 amino acids long. V lost 3 bases, J lost 5 bases, and 11 bases stayed unmatched. CDR3 in amino acids: CASSFEGDRSLYGYTF. The CDR3 DNA reads as TGTGCCAGCAGCTTCGAGGGGGACAGGAGCCTTTATGGCTACACCTTC.

CDR3 nucleotides: TGCGCCAGCAGCTCCGGACTAGCGGGGGAAGAGCAGTACTTC. As protein: CASSSGLAGEEQYF. V is TRBV5-1 and J is TRBJ2-7; 13 bases are a match to TRBD2. After removal of 3 bases from V and 7 bases from J, the junction contained 4 bases not matched to a gene. Germline V CDR1 and CDR2: SGHRS, YFSETQ. This CDR3 region has 14 residues.

The chain has TRBV5-1 and TRBJ1-4; 8 bases match TRBD1. With 0 bases clipped from V and 7 bases from J, the junction kept 5 bases outside the gene matches. Per the germline V gene, CDR1 is SGHRS and CDR2 is YFSETQ. This CDR3 region has 15 residues. This CDR3 reads CASSLGGQAVEKLFF. Here the CDR3 DNA reads TGCGCCAGCAGCTTGGGGGGACAGGCGGTTGAAAAACTGTTTTTT.

CDR3 sequence reads: CASSLAGEGVLETQYF. CDR3 in DNA: TGTGCCAGCAGCTTGGCCGGGGAGGGGGTGTTGGAGACCCAGTACTTC. The rearrangement uses TRBV5-6 and TRBJ2-5; a weak D match, TRBD2 (7 bases). V shed 0 bases and J shed 5 bases, with 17 bases lying between them. CDR1 and CDR2 from the germline V gene are SGHDT and YYEEEE. The CDR3 spans 16 residues.

J is TRBJ1-4 and V is TRBV5-5, with 7 bases that match TRBD1. The junction had 7 bases not matched to a gene; V was cut back by 4 bases and J by 4 bases. This CDR3 spans 15 amino acids. Germline-derived CDR1 and CDR2 are SGHKS and YYEKEE (reference sequence). The CDR3 DNA reads as TGTGCCAGCAGCAGAGGGGGCAGTGGTAATGAAAAACTGTTTTTT. This encodes CASSRGGSGNEKLFF.

The CDR3 is CASSTQETQYF. Here the CDR3 DNA reads TGTGCCAGCAGCACTCAAGAGACCCAGTACTTC. The rearrangement links TRBV5-4 to TRBJ2-5; D call uncertain. CDR3 length: 11 amino acids. Trimming removed 4 bases at V and 2 bases at J, with 3 bases between. CDR1 and CDR2 from the germline V gene are SGHNT and YYREEE (reference sequence).

This rearrangement joins TRBV19 to TRBJ1-1; no firm D call. With 6 bases removed from V and 1 base from J, the gap between germline ends came to 3 bases. CDR1 and CDR2 (germline): LNHDA, SQIVND (reference sequence). This CDR3 has 11 amino acids. The CDR3 region is CASSWNTEAFF. The CDR3 nucleotides are TGTGCCAGTAGCTGGAACACTGAAGCTTTCTTT.

The V gene is TRBV7-9, the J gene TRBJ1-2, with 8 bases that match TRBD1. With 5 bases clipped from V and 5 bases from J, the junction kept 4 bases outside the gene matches. This CDR3 has 13 residues. Germline loops: CDR1 SEHNR, CDR2 FQNEAQ (reference sequence). The CDR3 is CASSGDRPYGYTF. The CDR3 DNA reads TGTGCCAGCAGCGGGGACAGGCCGTATGGCTACACCTTC.

V usage is TRBV9 and J usage is TRBJ2-7, with a possible D match to TRBD2 (7 bases). The CDR3 has 15 residues. The germline V gene encodes CDR1 SGDLS and CDR2 YYNGEE. The V end lost 0 bases, the J end lost 1 base, and 11 bases lay between the germline ends. CDR3: CASSVEAGASYEQYF. The CDR3 region has the DNA TGTGCCAGCAGCGTAGAGGCGGGGGCGTCCTACGAGCAGTACTTC. Full variable domain (missing parts from reference TRBV9 and TRBJ2-7): DSGVTQTPKHLITATGQRVTLRCSPRSGDLSVYWYQQSLDQGLQFLIQYYNGEERAKGNILERFSAQQFPDLHSELNLSSLELGDSALYFCASSVEAGASYEQYFGPGTRLTVT.